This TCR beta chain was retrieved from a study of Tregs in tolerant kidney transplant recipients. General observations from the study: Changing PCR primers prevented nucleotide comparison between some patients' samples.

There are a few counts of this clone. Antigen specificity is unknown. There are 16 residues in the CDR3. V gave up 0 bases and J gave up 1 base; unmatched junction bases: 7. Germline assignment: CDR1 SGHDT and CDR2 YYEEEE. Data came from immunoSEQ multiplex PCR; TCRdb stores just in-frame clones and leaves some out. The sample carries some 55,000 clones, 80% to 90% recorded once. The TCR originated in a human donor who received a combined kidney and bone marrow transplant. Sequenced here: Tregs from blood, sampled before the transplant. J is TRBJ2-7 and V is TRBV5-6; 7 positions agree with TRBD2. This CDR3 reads CASSLGASGISYEQYF. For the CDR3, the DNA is TGTGCCAGCAGCTTGGGGGCAAGCGGGATTTCCTACGAGCAGTACTTC.